This TCR beta chain emerged from a study of cytomegalovirus exposure and HLA in healthy donors. Use of 60 Vbeta and 13 Jbeta primers characterized the PCR. Using immunoSEQ multiplex PCR, the repertoire was profiled, and TCRdb retains in-frame clones only, with some absent. The table lists 60,000 to 65,000 clones. V was cut by 5 bases and J by 6 bases, with 14 bases left in between. Germline-derived CDR1 and CDR2 are SGHNT and YENEEA. This CDR3 has 14 amino acids. Source material: PBMCs. The rearrangement uses TRBV11-3 and TRBJ2-1, with D tentatively TRBD2 (6 bases). This sequence was found in a man under 40 in good health and CMV-seropositive. DNA for the CDR3: TGTGCCAGCAGCCCCGGGACTTCTATCAATGAGCAGTTCTTC. Its protein is CASSPGTSINEQFF. Full variable domain (remainder filled in from reference TRBV11-3 and TRBJ2-1): EAGVVQSPRYKIIEKKQPVAFWCNPISGHNTLYWYLQNLGQGPELLIRYENEEAVDDSQLPKDRFSAERLKGVDSTLKIQPAELGDSAVYLCASSPGTSINEQFFGPGTRLTVL.